Listed here are 9 T cell receptor beta chains from one sample, sequenced in a study of blood T cell repertoires in COVID-19. The protocol was immunoSEQ multiplex PCR, while the TCRdb copy is restricted to in-frame clones and leaves out a portion. The profile covers about 200,000 clones, with around 87% appearing a single time and more than 2.5% taken by the ten largest. Sequencing used peripheral blood. The receptors shown here come from a man aged 60 to 69 with acute or convalescent COVID-19.

A few counts support this clone. The V gene is TRBV10-1, the J gene TRBJ2-1, with 10 bases aligning to TRBD2. Germline V CDR1 and CDR2: WNHNN, SYGVQD (reference sequence). The CDR3 is made up of 19 amino acids. J was trimmed by 1 base and V by 0 bases; bases with no gene match: 9. CDR3 nucleotide sequence: TGCGCCAGCAGTGAGTCGGGCCGGACTAGCGGACAGTCCTACAATGAGCAGTTCTTC. It codes for CASSESGRTSGQSYNEQFF.

This rearrangement joins TRBV18 to TRBJ2-1, with TRBD1 as a possible D gene (6 bases). This CDR3 region has 16 residues. Trimming took 3 bases from V and 4 from J, leaving 16 bases between them. Germline V gene sequence: CDR1 KGHSH, CDR2 LQKENI. The DNA for the CDR3 is TGTGCCAGCTCACCGGACAGAGAACTAGGTTACAATGAGCAGTTCTTC. Amino acid sequence: CASSPDRELGYNEQFF. Full variable domain (remainder filled in from reference TRBV18 and TRBJ2-1): NAGVMQNPRHLVRRRGQEARLRCSPMKGHSHVYWYRQLPEEGLKFMVYLQKENIIDESGMPKERFSAEFPKEGPSILRIQQVVRGDSAAYFCASSPDRELGYNEQFFGPGTRLTVL.

The chain links TRBV2 to TRBJ1-2; D call uncertain. The V gene lost 3 bases and the J gene lost 3 bases, with 8 bases spanning the gap. Germline CDR1 is SNHLY and CDR2 is FYNNEI. There are 13 residues in the CDR3. The chain's CDR3 is CASSDSVHYGYTF. The CDR3 coding sequence is TGTGCCAGCAGTGATTCGGTTCACTATGGCTACACCTTC.

This chain joins TRBV3-1 (or the pseudogene TRBV3-2) and TRBJ1-6; 8 nucleotides agree with TRBD1. Germline loops: CDR1 LGHDT, CDR2 YNNKEL (reference sequence). V lost 4 bases to trimming and J lost 8 bases; unmatched junction nucleotides: 10. The CDR3 is 16 residues long. The CDR3, as DNA: TGTGCCAGCAGCCTTGGACAGGGTCTCTCCTATTCACCCCTCCACTTT. Translated: CASSLGQGLSYSPLHF.

The J gene is TRBJ1-5, the V gene TRBV29-1; D might be TRBD1 (5 bases). This CDR3 has 13 residues. CDR1 is SQVTM and CDR2 is ANQGSEA in the germline V gene. Trimming shortened V by 8 bases and J by 2 bases, and 13 bases separated the two germline ends. CDR3 nucleotide sequence: TGCAGCCGGGGGGAACAGGGCAATCAGCCCCAGCATTTT. Protein product: CSRGEQGNQPQHF.

This rearrangement joins TRBV7-3 to TRBJ2-1; the match to TRBD2 covers 8 bases. The CDR3 sequence is 14 residues long. V lost 6 bases, J lost 5 bases, and 6 bases stayed unmatched. CDR1 is SGHTA and CDR2 is FQGTGA in the germline V gene. CDR3 sequence reads: CASREAGGHNEQFF. CDR3 nucleotides: TGTGCCAGCAGGGAGGCGGGAGGCCACAATGAGCAGTTCTTC.

The CDR3 loop is CASSSGGAVADTQYF. The CDR3 DNA is TGTGCCAGCTCATCAGGGGGCGCCGTGGCAGATACGCAGTATTTT. The chain has TRBV18 and TRBJ2-3, with 8 bases identical to TRBD1. The CDR3 spans 15 residues. V dropped 5 bases and J dropped 4; count of bases not matched to a gene: 8. Germline CDR1 and CDR2: KGHSH and LQKENI.

The J gene is TRBJ1-2, the V gene TRBV29-1; possible D gene TRBD1, 6 bases. CDR1 is SQVTM, CDR2 ANQGSEA, per germline. V was trimmed by 7 bases and J by 0 bases, leaving 12 bases between them. There are 13 residues in the CDR3. The CDR3 loop reads CSARGQTNYGYTF. In DNA, the CDR3 is TGCAGCGCCCGCGGACAGACTAACTATGGCTACACCTTC. Full variable domain (missing parts from reference TRBV29-1 and TRBJ1-2): SAVISQKPSRDICQRGTSLTIQCQVDSQVTMMFWYRQQPGQSLTLIATANQGSEATYESGFVIDKFPISRPNLTFSTLTVSNMSPEDSSIYLCSARGQTNYGYTFGSGTRLTVV.

The chain employs TRBV6-1 and TRBJ1-4, with D perhaps matching TRBD1 (5 bases). Germline V gene data show CDR1 as MNHNS and CDR2 as SASEGT. The germline V and J ends were trimmed by 3 bases and 5 bases, with 16 bases remaining between them. This CDR3 has 16 amino acids. CDR3 loop: CASSDVGWGGNEKLFF. The CDR3 nucleotides read TGTGCCAGCAGTGACGTGGGTTGGGGGGGAAATGAAAAACTGTTTTTT.